Here is one TCR beta chain with its context. Antigen specificity is unknown. The record originates from a study of cytomegalovirus exposure and HLA in healthy donors. Study findings and constraints: When presence/absence was analysed, sequencing depth was taken to be roughly uniform across donors.

The CDR3 contains 18 residues. The germline V gene encodes CDR1 SGHNT and CDR2 YYREEE (reference sequence). The germline V and J ends were trimmed by 4 bases and 0 bases, with 21 bases remaining between them. The study ran its PCR with 60 Vbeta and 13 Jbeta primers. Sequencing used immunoSEQ multiplex PCR; TCRdb keeps in-frame clones, though not all of them. The sample holds about 200,000 clones, roughly 77% seen once. Sequencing was performed on PBMCs. This TCR derives from a male donor in good health and CMV-seropositive. V is TRBV5-4 and J is TRBJ2-3, with D possibly being TRBD2 (5 bases). The CDR3 region is CASSPSNLVGLSTDTQYF. CDR3 DNA sequence: TGTGCCAGCAGCCCAAGCAATTTGGTCGGACTTAGCACAGATACGCAGTATTTT.